A selection of T cell receptor beta chains follows, all from one sample in a study of control samples from healthy donors and cancer patients. This table comes from immunoSEQ multiplex PCR, and its TCRdb copy is limited to in-frame clones, with some not included. The table records some 150,000 clones, roughly 89% of them present only once. The sequenced material came from blood. These receptors were taken from a woman younger than 45 in good health. Both conserved end residues are part of each CDR3. D genes are given only for firm matches. Clone size, where shown, is once, few, many, or a class for clones that have expanded.

CDR3 length	clone size	V gene	D gene	J gene	CDR3 DNA	CDR3 protein
14	NA	TRBV6-6	NA	TRBJ1-3	TGTGCCAGCAGTTCACAGGGCTCTGGAAACACCATATATTTT	CASSSQGSGNTIYF
12	few	TRBV18	NA	TRBJ2-3	TGTGCCAGCTCACCAGGGACAGATACGCAGTATTTT	CASSPGTDTQYF
15	NA	TRBV6-5	TRBD2	TRBJ2-1	TGTGCCAGCAGGACTAGCGGGAGCTCCTACAATGAGCAGTTCTTC	CASRTSGSSYNEQFF
17	NA	TRBV11-3	TRBD2	TRBJ2-1	TGTGCCAGCAGCTCCCCCCGGACTAGCGTCTCCTACAATGAGCAGTTCTTC	CASSSPRTSVSYNEQFF
14	NA	TRBV7-2	NA	TRBJ2-3	TGTGCCAGCAGCTTCCGTGACTGGGGAGATACGCAGTATTTT	CASSFRDWGDTQYF
15	NA	TRBV4-2	TRBD1	TRBJ1-6	TGTGCCAGCAGCCAAGATGGTACAGGGGATTCACCCCTCCACTTT	CASSQDGTGDSPLHF
13	NA	TRBV2	NA	TRBJ2-3	TGTGCCAGCAGTGATCGGGGCACAGATACGCAGTATTTT	CASSDRGTDTQYF
16	NA	TRBV6-1	NA	TRBJ1-5	TGTGCCAGCAGTGAATTTCGGACAGTTAGCAATCAGCCCCAGCATTTT	CASSEFRTVSNQPQHF
16	NA	TRBV4-1	TRBD2	TRBJ2-5	TGCGCCAGCAGCCAACCGGGACTAGCGCCCCAAGAGACCCAGTACTTC	CASSQPGLAPQETQYF
13	NA	TRBV7-3	NA	TRBJ1-2	TGTGCCAGCAGCTTAATGGGGGGCGATGGCTACACCTTC	CASSLMGGDGYTF
15	once	TRBV6-4	TRBD1	TRBJ1-6	TGTGCCAGCAGTCCCACCGGGACAGGGGGGTCACCCCTCCACTTT	CASSPTGTGGSPLHF
13	NA	TRBV5-1	NA	TRBJ2-7	TGCGCCAGCAGCTTGGACAGGACCTACGAGCAGTACTTC	CASSLDRTYEQYF
16	NA	TRBV6-6	TRBD2	TRBJ2-2	TGTGCCAGCAGTTACTCTTTGGCGGGGGGCACCGGGGAGCTGTTTTTT	CASSYSLAGGTGELFF
13	NA	TRBV25-1	TRBD1	TRBJ1-2	TGTGCCAGCAGGAAGGGACAGCGCTATGGCTACACCTTC	CASRKGQRYGYTF
13	NA	TRBV28	TRBD1	TRBJ1-6	TGTGCCAGCAGGGGACAGGATGATTCACCCCTCCACTTT	CASRGQDDSPLHF
13	NA	TRBV7-3	NA	TRBJ2-3	TGTGCCAGCAGCTTAGGGAGCACAGATACGCAGTATTTT	CASSLGSTDTQYF
13	NA	TRBV7-9	NA	TRBJ1-2	TGTGCCAGCAGCTTAGCGGCGTACTATGGCTACACCTTC	CASSLAAYYGYTF
12	NA	TRBV19	NA	TRBJ1-5	TGTGCCAGTACATCCATGGGGCAGCCCCAGCATTTT	CASTSMGQPQHF
15	once	TRBV11-1	NA	TRBJ1-4	TGTGCCAGCAGCTTATGGTCAGGGTCTTGGGAAAAACTGTTTTTT	CASSLWSGSWEKLFF
15	NA	TRBV5-1	NA	TRBJ2-1	TGCGCCAGCAGCTTCGGCGCGAGCTCCTACAATGAGCAGTTCTTC	CASSFGASSYNEQFF
13	NA	TRBV6-2/TRBV6-3	NA	TRBJ2-1	TGTGCCAGCAGTCCCGACAGCTACAATGAGCAGTTCTTC	CASSPDSYNEQFF
15	NA	TRBV4-1	TRBD1	TRBJ1-1	TGCGCCAGCAGCTCGGGACAGGGGGCGAGCGCTGAAGCTTTCTTT	CASSSGQGASAEAFF
14	NA	TRBV19	TRBD2	TRBJ2-1	TGTGCCAGTAGTATTACGGGAGGGCCGAATGAGCAGTTCTTC	CASSITGGPNEQFF
15	NA	TRBV4-1	NA	TRBJ2-2	TGCGCCAGCAGCCAAGCCGGGACATACACCGGGGAGCTGTTTTTT	CASSQAGTYTGELFF
13	NA	TRBV5-6	NA	TRBJ1-4	TGTGCCAGCAGCCCGTTTTTGGGGGGAAAACTGTTTTTT	CASSPFLGGKLFF
13	NA	TRBV5-1	NA	TRBJ1-1	TGCGCCAGCAGCTCGGACGGGAACACTGAAGCTTTCTTT	CASSSDGNTEAFF
18	NA	TRBV15	TRBD2	TRBJ2-1	TGTGCCACCAGCAGAGAGTTTAGCGGGAGGAGCTCCTACAATGAGCAGTTCTTC	CATSREFSGRSSYNEQFF
15	NA	TRBV15	TRBD1	TRBJ2-1	TGTGCCACCAGTACCGGGACAGGGTCCTACAATGAGCAGTTCTTC	CATSTGTGSYNEQFF
15	once	TRBV28	TRBD2	TRBJ2-1	TGTGCCAGCAGTTCCCTAGCGGGAGGGTACAATGAGCAGTTCTTC	CASSSLAGGYNEQFF
13	NA	TRBV11-1	NA	TRBJ1-1	TGTGCCAGCAGCTTAGCAGCGAACACTGAAGCTTTCTTT	CASSLAANTEAFF
14	NA	TRBV2	NA	TRBJ2-3	TGTGCCAGCAGTTTAAATGGGGCTAGAGATACGCAGTATTTT	CASSLNGARDTQYF
15	NA	TRBV19	NA	TRBJ2-7	TGTGCCAGTAGTATAGGCGGGGGCCCCTCCTACGAGCAGTACTTC	CASSIGGGPSYEQYF
14	NA	TRBV10-2	TRBD2	TRBJ2-1	TGCGCCAGCAGTGGGCTAGCGGGTGACAATGAGCAGTTCTTC	CASSGLAGDNEQFF
17	NA	TRBV7-2	TRBD2	TRBJ2-5	TGTGCCAGCAGCTTAGGGGCTAGCGGGAGTCCCCAAGAGACCCAGTACTTC	CASSLGASGSPQETQYF
11	NA	TRBV3-1/TRBV3-2	NA	TRBJ2-7	TGTGCCAGCAGCCAAGAGATCGAGCAGTACTTC	CASSQEIEQYF
13	NA	TRBV30	NA	TRBJ1-4	TGTGCCTGGAGCACAACAACTAATGAAAAACTGTTTTTT	CAWSTTTNEKLFF
16	NA	TRBV4-2	TRBD2	TRBJ2-1	TGTGCCAGCAGCCACACTCTAGCGGGAGGGCCCAATGAGCAGTTCTTC	CASSHTLAGGPNEQFF
16	NA	TRBV27	TRBD2	TRBJ2-7	TGTGCCAGCAGCGGACTAGCGGGAGGGAGACGCTACGAGCAGTACTTC	CASSGLAGGRRYEQYF
13	NA	TRBV12-3/TRBV12-4	NA	TRBJ1-5	TGTGCCAGCAGTCCTCAGGGATATCAGCCCCAGCATTTT	CASSPQGYQPQHF
15	NA	TRBV5-4	NA	TRBJ2-3	TGTGCCAGCAGCCCGTGGGACCGTAGCACAGATACGCAGTATTTT	CASSPWDRSTDTQYF
12	NA	TRBV9	NA	TRBJ1-6	TGTGCCAGCAGCGTAGGTAATTCACCCCTCCACTTT	CASSVGNSPLHF
15	NA	TRBV28	TRBD1	TRBJ1-5	TGTGCCAGCACCCCCGGGACAGGGGGGTCTCAGCCCCAGCATTTT	CASTPGTGGSQPQHF
16	NA	TRBV7-9	TRBD2	TRBJ2-1	TGTGCCAGCAGCTCACTAGCGGCTGACTCCTACAATGAGCAGTTCTTC	CASSSLAADSYNEQFF
15	NA	TRBV9	TRBD1	TRBJ2-1	TGTGCCAGCAGCGTCCGGGACAGCTCCTACAATGAGCAGTTCTTC	CASSVRDSSYNEQFF
13	NA	TRBV28	NA	TRBJ1-2	TGTGCCAGCAGTTTGAGGGTGGCCTATGGCTACACCTTC	CASSLRVAYGYTF
13	NA	TRBV6-5	NA	TRBJ2-7	TGTGCCAGCAGCCCCCCAGGGAGGAACGAGCAGTACTTC	CASSPPGRNEQYF
15	NA	TRBV4-1	NA	TRBJ1-4	TGCGCCAGCAGCCAAGTACCGGAGGACTATGAAAAACTGTTTTTT	CASSQVPEDYEKLFF
11	NA	TRBV5-6	NA	TRBJ1-2	TGTGCCAGCAGCTCTAACTATGGCTACACCTTC	CASSSNYGYTF
15	NA	TRBV18	TRBD1	TRBJ1-5	TGTGCCAGCTCACCACCGGGACAGGCCAATCAGCCCCAGCATTTT	CASSPPGQANQPQHF
12	NA	TRBV12-3/TRBV12-4	NA	TRBJ1-4	TGTGCCAGCAGTTTCGGGGTTAGGCACGTGTTTTTT	CASSFGVRHVFF
12	NA	TRBV9	NA	TRBJ2-2	TGTGCCAGCAGCGTAGCGACCGGGGAGCTGTTTTTT	CASSVATGELFF
12	NA	TRBV10-3	NA	TRBJ2-3	TGTGCCATCAGGGGTACCACAGATACGCAGTATTTT	CAIRGTTDTQYF
17	NA	TRBV6-2/TRBV6-3	TRBD2	TRBJ2-4	TGTGCCAGCAGTTACACAGGGAGCGGGAGTCCCAAAAACATTCAGTACTTC	CASSYTGSGSPKNIQYF
13	NA	TRBV30	NA	TRBJ2-7	TGTGCCTGGAGTGGGGGGTTTTCCTACGAGCAGTACTTC	CAWSGGFSYEQYF
12	NA	TRBV2	NA	TRBJ1-6	TGTGCCAGCAGTGAACGCTATTCACCCCTCCACTTT	CASSERYSPLHF
13	NA	TRBV6-5	NA	TRBJ2-7	TGTGCCAGCAGTTCTGACGGCACCTACGAGCAGTACTTC	CASSSDGTYEQYF
13	NA	TRBV28	NA	TRBJ2-4	TGTGCCAGCAGCGGCGGGGCGCCGGACATTCAGTACTTC	CASSGGAPDIQYF
13	NA	TRBV3-1/TRBV3-2	NA	TRBJ1-2	TGTGCCAGCAGCCAAGCAGCTAACTATGGCTACACCTTC	CASSQAANYGYTF
14	NA	TRBV5-8	NA	TRBJ1-2	TGTGCCAGCAGCTTGTCAGTTGCTAACTATGGCTACACCTTC	CASSLSVANYGYTF
16	NA	TRBV9	TRBD2	TRBJ2-2	TGTGCCAGCAGCATCGGAGCGGGAGTGGGGACCGGGGAGCTGTTTTTT	CASSIGAGVGTGELFF